Given below is one T cell receptor (beta chain) in context. The antigen is not known. The data derive from a study of TIL therapy for anti-PD-1-resistant metastatic lung cancer. Study summary: Tumors were harvested before any PD-1/PD-L1 blockade. Most patients had lung adenocarcinoma; several tumors were EGFR-mutant, two ALK-rearranged; half smoked currently or formerly.

This was the immunoSEQ v3 assay. Assay used: immunoSEQ multiplex PCR; TCRdb lists only in-frame clones, some missing. This sample has fewer than 20,000 clones, with 74% found just once. Findings and limits, study-wide: TIL clonotype persistence in blood showed no apparent association with response.

The time point here: pre-treatment sample, taken before nivolumab and TIL therapy. There are 14 residues in the CDR3. Per the germline V gene, CDR1 is SGHRS and CDR2 is YFSETQ. The germline V and J ends were trimmed by 5 bases and 3 bases, with 15 bases remaining between them. Source: blood, taken at baseline. The V and J genes are TRBV5-1 and TRBJ2-7, with D possibly matching TRBD2 (6 bases). The source is a person aged 25 to 80 with non-small cell lung cancer. The CDR3 reads CASRYGLAIYEQYF. The CDR3 region has the DNA TGCGCCAGCAGGTACGGGCTAGCGATCTACGAGCAGTACTTC.